This T cell receptor beta chain was captured in a study of blood T cell repertoires in COVID-19. Study context: From the United States, Italy and Spain came samples of acute and convalescent COVID-19. T cells, B-cell-depleted T cells, or PBMCs provided the cDNA or gDNA that served as material.

In the original processing: Nucleated cell number was recorded as an estimate derived from reference gene primer amplification. Measured with immunoSEQ multiplex PCR; TCRdb has only the in-frame clones, and not every one. V and J calls and clone size come straight from that table; D and trimming were deduced from the DNA. Of 70,000 to 90,000 clones listed, roughly 80% are singletons. Sequencing was performed on peripheral blood. The sequence was obtained from a woman aged 55-70 years with acute or convalescent COVID-19.

This CDR3 is CASSPPGGVEKLFF. The CDR3 region has the DNA TGTGCCAGCTCACCCCCAGGGGGAGTTGAAAAACTGTTTTTT. The chain combines TRBV18 with TRBJ1-4; 7 positions agree with TRBD1. The CDR3 is 14 amino acids. Germline CDR1 KGHSH, CDR2 LQKENI. Trimming removed 3 bases from V and 7 bases from J; junction bases left unmatched: 5.